This T cell receptor beta chain was obtained from a study of early T cells in non-severe SARS-CoV-2 infection. Study-wide background: Chains stayed unpaired after sequencing of bulk RNA from unsorted whole blood.

The CDR3 is 13 amino acids. Per the germline V gene, CDR1 is LGHNA and CDR2 is YSLEER. Trimming pared 0 bases from V and 10 bases from J, leaving 7 bases between. Attachment of unique molecular identifiers to individual cDNA molecules was performed. Via MiXCR, TCRdb re-called the 5' RACE reads, giving one row per CDR3 protein. The sample lists about 100,000 distinct CDR3 sequences; approximately 13% were seen once. This receptor was identified in an adult who was a healthcare worker with PCR-confirmed SARS-CoV-2 infection or an uninfected control (not recorded which). Sequenced: whole blood. V usage is TRBV4-3 and J usage is TRBJ1-6; no clear D gene. The CDR3 spells CASSQDRASPLHF. The CDR3 DNA reads as TGCGCCAGCAGCCAAGATCGGGCATCACCCCTCCACTTT.